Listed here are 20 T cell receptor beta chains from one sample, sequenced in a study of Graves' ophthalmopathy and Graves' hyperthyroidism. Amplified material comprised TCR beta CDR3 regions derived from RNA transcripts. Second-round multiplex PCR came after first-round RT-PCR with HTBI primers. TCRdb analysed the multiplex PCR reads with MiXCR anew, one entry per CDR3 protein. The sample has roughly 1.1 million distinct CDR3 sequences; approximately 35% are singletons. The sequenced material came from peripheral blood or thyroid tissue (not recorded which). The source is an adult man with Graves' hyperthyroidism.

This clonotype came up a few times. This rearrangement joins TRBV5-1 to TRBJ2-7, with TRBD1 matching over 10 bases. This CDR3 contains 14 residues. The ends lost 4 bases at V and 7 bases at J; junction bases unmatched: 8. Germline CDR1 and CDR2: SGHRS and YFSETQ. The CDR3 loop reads CASSGGTGAGEQYF. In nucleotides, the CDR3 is TGCGCCAGCAGCGGCGGGACAGGGGCAGGGGAGCAGTACTTC.

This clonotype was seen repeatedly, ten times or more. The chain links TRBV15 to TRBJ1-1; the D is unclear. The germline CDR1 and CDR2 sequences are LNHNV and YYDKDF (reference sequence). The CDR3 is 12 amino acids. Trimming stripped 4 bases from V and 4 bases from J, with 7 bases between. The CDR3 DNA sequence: TGTGCCACCAGCACCCGGGGCACTGAAGCTTTCTTT. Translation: CATSTRGTEAFF. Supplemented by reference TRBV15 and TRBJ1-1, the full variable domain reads DAMVIQNPRYQVTQFGKPVTLSCSQTLNHNVMYWYQQKSSQAPKLLFHYYDKDFNNEADTPDNFQSRRPNTSFCFLDIRSPGLGDTAMYLCATSTRGTEAFFGQGTRLTVV.

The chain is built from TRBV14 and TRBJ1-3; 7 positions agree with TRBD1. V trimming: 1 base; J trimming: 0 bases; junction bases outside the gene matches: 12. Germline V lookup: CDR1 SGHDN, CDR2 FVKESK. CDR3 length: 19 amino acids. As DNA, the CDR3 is TGTGCCAGCAGCCAAGGAAAGGACAGGTACCGGCCCTCTGGAAACACCATATATTTT. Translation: CASSQGKDRYRPSGNTIYF.

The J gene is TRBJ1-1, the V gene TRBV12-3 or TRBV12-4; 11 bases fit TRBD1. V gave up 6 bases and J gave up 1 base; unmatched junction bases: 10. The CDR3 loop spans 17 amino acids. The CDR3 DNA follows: TGTGCCAGCAGCCCCCGTGGGACAGGGGGTAGGAACACTGAAGCTTTCTTT. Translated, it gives CASSPRGTGGRNTEAFF.

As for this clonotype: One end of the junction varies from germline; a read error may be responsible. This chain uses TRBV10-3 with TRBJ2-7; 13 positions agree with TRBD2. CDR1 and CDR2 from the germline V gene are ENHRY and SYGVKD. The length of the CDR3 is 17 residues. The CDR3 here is CASSYSGLAGVPYEQYF. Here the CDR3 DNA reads TGTGCCAGCAGTTACTCTGGACTAGCGGGAGTCCCCTACGAGCAGTACTTC.

CDR3 coding DNA: TGTGCCAGCAGATCGGGCAGGGAGATCTATAGCAATCAGCCCCAGCATTTT. As protein: CASRSGREIYSNQPQHF. The gene calls are TRBV12-3 or TRBV12-4 and TRBJ1-5; possible D gene TRBD1, 5 bases. V lost 6 bases and J 0 bases, leaving 18 bases between the germline ends. CDR3 length: 17 residues.

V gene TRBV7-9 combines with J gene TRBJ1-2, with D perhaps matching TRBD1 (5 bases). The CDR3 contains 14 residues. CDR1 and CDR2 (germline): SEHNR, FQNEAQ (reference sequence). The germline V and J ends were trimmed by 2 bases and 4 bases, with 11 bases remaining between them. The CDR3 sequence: CASSLSATGYGYTF. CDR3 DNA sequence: TGTGCCAGCAGCTTAAGTGCCACAGGCTATGGCTACACCTTC.

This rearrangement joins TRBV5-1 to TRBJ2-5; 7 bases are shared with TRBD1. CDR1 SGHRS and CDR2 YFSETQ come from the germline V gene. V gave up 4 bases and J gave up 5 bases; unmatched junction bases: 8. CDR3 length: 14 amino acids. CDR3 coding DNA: TGCGCCAGCAGCAGACAGGGAACTTTGGAGACCCAGTACTTC. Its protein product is CASSRQGTLETQYF.

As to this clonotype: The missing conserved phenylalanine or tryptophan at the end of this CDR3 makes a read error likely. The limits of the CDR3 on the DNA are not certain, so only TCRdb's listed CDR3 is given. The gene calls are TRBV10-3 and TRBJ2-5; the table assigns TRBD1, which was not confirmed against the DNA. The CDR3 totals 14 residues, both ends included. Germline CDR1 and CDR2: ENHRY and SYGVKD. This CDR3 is CAIARDSYGYTFGS.

For the CDR3, the DNA is TGTGCCAGCAGTGCAGGCCGCAATGAAAAACTGTTTTTT. Encoded protein: CASSAGRNEKLFF. V gene TRBV2 combines with J gene TRBJ1-4; the D is unclear. This CDR3 contains 13 residues. Trimming left V 4 bases short and J 5 bases short, with 8 bases between. The germline gives CDR1 SNHLY, CDR2 FYNNEI.

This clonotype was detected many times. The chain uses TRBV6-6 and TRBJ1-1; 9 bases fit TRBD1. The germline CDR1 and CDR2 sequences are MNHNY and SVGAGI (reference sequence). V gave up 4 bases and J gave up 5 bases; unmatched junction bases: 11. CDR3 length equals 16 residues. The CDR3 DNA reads TGTGCCAGCAGTTCGGGGACAGGGATAAGGGAGACTGAAGCTTTCTTT. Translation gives CASSSGTGIRETEAFF.

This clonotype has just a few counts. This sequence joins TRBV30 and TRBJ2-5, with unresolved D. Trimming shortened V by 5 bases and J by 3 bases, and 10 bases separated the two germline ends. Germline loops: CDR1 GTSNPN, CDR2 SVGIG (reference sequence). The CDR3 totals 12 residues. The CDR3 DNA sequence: TGTGCCTGGGTAGACTGGAAAGAGACCCAGTACTTC. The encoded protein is CAWVDWKETQYF.

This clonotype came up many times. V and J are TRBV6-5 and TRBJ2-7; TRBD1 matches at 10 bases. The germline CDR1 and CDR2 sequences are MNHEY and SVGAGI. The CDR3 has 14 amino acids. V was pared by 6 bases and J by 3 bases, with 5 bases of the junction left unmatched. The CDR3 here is CASSPGQGRYEQYF. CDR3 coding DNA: TGTGCCAGCAGCCCGGGACAGGGGCGCTACGAGCAGTACTTC.

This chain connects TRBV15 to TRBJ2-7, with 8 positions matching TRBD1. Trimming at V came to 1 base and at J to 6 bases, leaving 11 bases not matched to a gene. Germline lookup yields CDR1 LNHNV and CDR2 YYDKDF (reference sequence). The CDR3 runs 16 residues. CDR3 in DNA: TGTGCCACCAGCAGAGTCATTGGACAGGGAGATTCCGAGCAGTACTTC. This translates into CATSRVIGQGDSEQYF. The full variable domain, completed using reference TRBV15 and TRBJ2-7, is DAMVIQNPRYQVTQFGKPVTLSCSQTLNHNVMYWYQQKSSQAPKLLFHYYDKDFNNEADTPDNFQSRRPNTSFCFLDIRSPGLGDTAMYLCATSRVIGQGDSEQYFGPGTRLTVT.

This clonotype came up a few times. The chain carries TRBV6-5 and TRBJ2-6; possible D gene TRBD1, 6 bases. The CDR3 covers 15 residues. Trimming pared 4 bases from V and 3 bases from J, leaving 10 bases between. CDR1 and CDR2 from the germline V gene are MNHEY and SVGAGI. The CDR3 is CASSSTGFGANVLTF. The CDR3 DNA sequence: TGTGCCAGCAGTTCTACAGGGTTTGGGGCCAACGTCCTGACTTTC.

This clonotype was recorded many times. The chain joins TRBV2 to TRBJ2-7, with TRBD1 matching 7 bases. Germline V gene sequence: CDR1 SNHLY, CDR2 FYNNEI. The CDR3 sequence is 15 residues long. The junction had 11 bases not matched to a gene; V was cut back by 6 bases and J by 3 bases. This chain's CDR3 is CASSGPGTVNYEQYF. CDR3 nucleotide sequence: TGTGCCAGCAGCGGTCCGGGGACAGTGAACTACGAGCAGTACTTC.

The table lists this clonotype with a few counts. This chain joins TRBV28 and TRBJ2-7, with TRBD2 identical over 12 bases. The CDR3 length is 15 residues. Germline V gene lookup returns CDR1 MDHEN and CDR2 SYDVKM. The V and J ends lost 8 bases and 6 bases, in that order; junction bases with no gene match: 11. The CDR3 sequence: CASSFLAGGVGEQYF. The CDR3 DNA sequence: TGTGCCAGCTCCTTCCTAGCGGGAGGGGTTGGCGAGCAGTACTTC.

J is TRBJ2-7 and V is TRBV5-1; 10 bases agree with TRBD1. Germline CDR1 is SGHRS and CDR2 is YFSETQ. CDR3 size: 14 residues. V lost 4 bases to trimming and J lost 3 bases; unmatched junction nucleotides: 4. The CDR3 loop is CASSGGQGLYEQYF. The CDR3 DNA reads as TGCGCCAGCAGCGGGGGACAGGGGCTCTACGAGCAGTACTTC.

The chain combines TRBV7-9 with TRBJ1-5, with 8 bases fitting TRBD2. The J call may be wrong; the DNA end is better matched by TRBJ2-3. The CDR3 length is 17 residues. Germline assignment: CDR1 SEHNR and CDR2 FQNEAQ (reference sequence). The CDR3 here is CASSLGASGSSTDTQYF. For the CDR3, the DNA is TGTGCCAGCAGCTTGGGGGCTAGCGGGTCTAGCACAGATACGCAGTATTTT.

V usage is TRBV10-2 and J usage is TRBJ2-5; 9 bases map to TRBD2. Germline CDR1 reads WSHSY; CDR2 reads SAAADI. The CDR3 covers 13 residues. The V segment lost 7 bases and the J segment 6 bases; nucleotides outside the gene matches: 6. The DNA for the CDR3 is TGCGCCAGCAAGGTAGCGGGAGCGAAGACCCAGTACTTC. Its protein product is CASKVAGAKTQYF.